A single sample is the source of the 6 T cell receptor beta chains below, sequenced in a study of CD8+ T cells in alopecia areata. Following extraction, RNA underwent reverse transcription to cDNA, which served as the sequencing template. TCRdb's table, derived via immunoSEQ multiplex PCR, lists solely in-frame clones and lacks some. The table has 85,000 to 110,000 clones, 80% to 90% seen once. Treatment in this sample: oral pan-JAK inhibitor, 5-10 mg twice daily. Material: CD8+ T cells sorted from blood, obtained at roughly week 30, from a patient treated with tofacitinib. The origin of the receptors is a human donor with alopecia areata.

The chain recombines TRBV29-1 with TRBJ2-1; 8 bases line up with TRBD1. The CDR3 sequence is 13 residues long. After removal of 6 bases from V and 5 bases from J, the junction contained 6 bases not matched to a gene. The germline V gene encodes CDR1 SQVTM and CDR2 ANQGSEA. The CDR3 protein is CSVPGTGHNEQFF. As DNA, the CDR3 is TGCAGCGTCCCCGGGACAGGTCACAATGAGCAGTTCTTC.

This clone was picked up one time. V usage is TRBV11-2 and J usage is TRBJ2-5, with unresolved D. The CDR3 consists of 15 residues. The V end was cut by 2 bases, the J end by 4 bases, with 14 bases between. The germline gives CDR1 SGHAT, CDR2 FQNNGV. The DNA for the CDR3 is TGTGCCAGCAGCTTAATTGGGGTTTTAGGAGAGACCCAGTACTTC. It encodes CASSLIGVLGETQYF.

This chain joins TRBV19 and TRBJ2-3; 11 nucleotides agree with TRBD1. CDR1 LNHDA and CDR2 SQIVND come from the germline V gene (reference sequence). The CDR3 runs to 16 residues. With 1 base clipped from V and 5 bases from J, the junction kept 5 bases outside the gene matches. The CDR3 nucleotides are TGTGCCAGTAGTATAGTCCCGGGACAGGGGGTAGATACGCAGTATTTT. This encodes CASSIVPGQGVDTQYF. Looking up the rest from reference TRBV19 and TRBJ2-3 gives the full variable domain: DGGITQSPKYLFRKEGQNVTLSCEQNLNHDAMYWYRQDPGQGLRLIYYSQIVNDFQKGDIAEGYSVSREKKESFPLTVTSAQKNPTAFYLCASSIVPGQGVDTQYFGPGTRLTVL.

As concerns this clone: Additional DNA sequences in this sample encode the identical CDR3. The rearrangement links TRBV7-9 to TRBJ2-1; no definite D call. The germline gives CDR1 SEHNR, CDR2 FQNEAQ (reference sequence). Trimming took off 0 bases at V and 3 bases at J, with 6 bases between the two ends. This CDR3 comprises 14 residues. This CDR3 reads CASSLAGSYNEQFF. Written as DNA, the CDR3 is TGTGCCAGCAGCTTAGCGGGAAGCTACAATGAGCAGTTCTTC.

Remarks on this clone: This sample includes further DNA sequences coding for the same CDR3. In DNA, the CDR3 is TGTGCCAGCAGTTGGGGCGGGAGCTCCTACAATGAGCAGTTCTTC. Translating it yields CASSWGGSSYNEQFF. The chain links TRBV27 to TRBJ2-1; the match to TRBD2 covers 7 bases. Germline loops: CDR1 MNHEY, CDR2 SMNVEV (reference sequence). The J segment lost 0 bases and the V segment lost 4 bases, leaving 3 bases of the junction unmatched. There are 15 residues in the CDR3.

This sequence joins TRBV25-1 and TRBJ1-6; D may be TRBD1 (6 bases). V was trimmed by 6 bases and J by 7 bases, leaving 10 bases between them. Germline CDR1 and CDR2: MGHDK and SYGVNS. CDR3 size: 13 residues. CDR3 nucleotide sequence: TGTGCCAGCAGCCGACAGGAAAATTCACCCCTCCACTTT. Translation gives CASSRQENSPLHF.